A single sample gave rise to the 18 T cell receptor beta chains below, sequenced in a study of neurological immune-mediated disorders. TCRdb passed the 5' RACE reads through MiXCR, listing each CDR3 protein once. The data hold about 55,000 distinct CDR3 sequences, with around 4% observed a single time. Sequenced input: PBMCs. Source of these receptors: a man in his thirties or forties with multiple sclerosis.

As regards this clonotype: A much bigger clone sits one base away, suggesting this may be a read error. The V and J genes are TRBV4-1 and TRBJ2-2; no clear D gene. Germline-derived CDR1 and CDR2 are MGHRA and YSYEKL. The CDR3 length is 14 residues. V was pared by 3 bases and J by 5 bases, with 10 bases between. The CDR3 DNA sequence: TGCGCCAGCAGCCAGGATACAACAACCGGGGAGCTGTTTTTT. It encodes CASSQDTTTGELFF.

CDR3 sequence (DNA): TGCAGTGCTAGAGATGGGTCGGGAGGCGGCAAGCAGTACTTC. Encoded protein: CSARDGSGGGKQYF. The rearrangement joins TRBV20-1 to TRBJ2-7, with 7 bases identical to TRBD2. The CDR3 length is 14 residues. Trimming cost V 0 bases and J 8 bases; bases outside gene matches: 10. The germline V gene encodes CDR1 DFQATT and CDR2 SNEGSKA (reference sequence).

This clonotype was found many times. The chain has TRBV20-1 and TRBJ2-3; 14 nucleotides match TRBD2. The germline V gene has CDR1 DFQATT and CDR2 SNEGSKA (reference sequence). V gave up 5 bases and J gave up 1 base; unmatched junction bases: 5. This CDR3 has 16 amino acids. CDR3 residues: CSAPGLAGVGTDTQYF. CDR3 DNA sequence: TGCAGTGCTCCGGGACTAGCGGGAGTTGGCACAGATACGCAGTATTTT.

In this sample, this clonotype turned up many times. The chain recombines TRBV5-6 with TRBJ2-3; TRBD2 matches at 9 bases. Germline V gene sequence: CDR1 SGHDT, CDR2 YYEEEE. Losses at the gene ends were 4 bases for V and 5 bases for J; bases not matched to a gene: 8. CDR3 length equals 15 residues. Here the CDR3 DNA reads TGTGCCAGCAGCCCACGGGGACTAGCCTTAGATACGCAGTATTTT. As protein: CASSPRGLALDTQYF.

At least ten counts were recorded for this clonotype. The rearrangement links TRBV29-1 to TRBJ1-4; 7 bases fit TRBD1. Germline CDR1 SQVTM, CDR2 ANQGSEA. The CDR3 has 15 amino acids. With 5 bases clipped from V and 0 bases from J, the junction kept 6 bases outside the gene matches. Here the CDR3 reads CSVPGGGTTNEKLFF. The CDR3 DNA reads TGCAGCGTTCCAGGGGGGGGGACAACTAATGAAAAACTGTTTTTT.

This clonotype was counted ten times or more. The rearrangement links TRBV5-5 to TRBJ1-4, with D possibly being TRBD1 (5 bases). Germline CDR1 reads SGHKS; CDR2 reads YYEKEE (reference sequence). The CDR3 length is 15 residues. V was pared by 4 bases and J by 2 bases, with 12 bases between. In DNA form, the CDR3 reads TGTGCCAGCAGCGCCGGGACGCTGACTAATGAAAAACTGTTTTTT. It yields the protein CASSAGTLTNEKLFF.

This clonotype showed up just a few times. This may be a read error: a much more frequent sequence differs by one nucleotide. V gene TRBV20-1 combines with J gene TRBJ2-5; 8 nucleotides line up with TRBD2. Looked up from germline, CDR1 is DFQATT and CDR2 is SNEGSKA (reference sequence). The CDR3 contains 12 residues. The CDR3 DNA follows: TGCAAAGGGACTAGAGGGGGAGAGACCCAGTACTTC. Translated, it gives CKGTRGGETQYF.

This clonotype was seen at least ten times. The chain joins TRBV29-1 to TRBJ1-1; D remains ambiguous. Deletions cut 5 bases from V and 3 bases from J, with 10 bases between. From germline, CDR1 is SQVTM and CDR2 ANQGSEA. The length of the CDR3 is 12 residues. The CDR3 DNA is TGCAGCGTTCAACTAATGGACACTGAAGCTTTCTTT. This gives the protein CSVQLMDTEAFF.

This clonotype was seen repeatedly, ten times or more. In DNA, the CDR3 is TGTGCCAGCAGTTTATCAGGGACTAGCGGGAGGTTTGAGCAGTTCTTC. Residues: CASSLSGTSGRFEQFF. The chain couples TRBV28 to TRBJ2-1; 15 bases are shared with TRBD2. J gave up 9 bases and V 1 base, and 4 bases lay outside the gene matches. The germline CDR1 and CDR2 sequences are MDHEN and SYDVKM. The length of the CDR3 is 16 residues.

This clonotype was counted ten times or more. The genes are TRBV7-9 and TRBJ1-2; D remains ambiguous. The V gene lost 5 bases and the J gene lost 4 bases, with 14 bases spanning the gap. The CDR3 sequence is 14 residues long. Germline V CDR1 and CDR2: SEHNR, FQNEAQ (reference sequence). In DNA form, the CDR3 reads TGTGCCAGCAGCAAAGACGGAAACTTCTATGGCTACACCTTC. Its translation is CASSKDGNFYGYTF. The full variable domain, with the rest looked up from reference TRBV7-9 and TRBJ1-2, is DTGVSQNPRHKITKRGQNVTFRCDPISEHNRLYWYRQTLGQGPEFLTYFQNEAQLEKSRLLSDRFSAERPKGSFSTLEIQRTEQGDSAMYLCASSKDGNFYGYTFGSGTRLTVV.

This clonotype was seen repeatedly, ten times or more. V gene TRBV5-1 combines with J gene TRBJ1-5, with 9 bases aligning to TRBD1. V gave up 4 bases and J gave up 7 bases; unmatched junction bases: 6. From germline, CDR1 is SGHRS and CDR2 YFSETQ. CDR3 length equals 14 residues. This chain's CDR3 is CASSMGDRDQPQHF. As DNA, the CDR3 is TGCGCCAGCAGCATGGGGGACAGGGACCAGCCCCAGCATTTT.

In its sample, this clonotype was seen many times. The J gene is TRBJ1-1, the V gene TRBV5-8, with D unclear. In germline, CDR1 is SGHTS, CDR2 YDEGEE. This CDR3 has 15 residues. Between the trimmed V and J ends, which lost 0 bases and 3 bases, there was a span of 12 bases. CDR3 bases: TGTGCCAGCAGCTTGGGTTGGCAGAGCTACACTGAAGCTTTCTTT. Translated, it gives CASSLGWQSYTEAFF. Full variable domain (missing parts from reference TRBV5-8 and TRBJ1-1): EAGVTQSPTHLIKTRGQQATLRCSPISGHTSVYWYQQALGLGLQFLLWYDEGEERNRGNFPPRFSGRQFPNYSSELNVNALELEDSALYLCASSLGWQSYTEAFFGQGTRLTVV.

This clonotype showed up many times. The V call is TRBV2, the J call TRBJ1-1; D uncertain. CDR1 SNHLY and CDR2 FYNNEI come from the germline V gene. V shed 7 bases and J shed 1 base, with 16 bases lying between them. The CDR3 loop spans 15 amino acids. CDR3 in DNA: TGTGCCAGCAATGTCGGGAATGGCGGGAACACTGAAGCTTTCTTT. Protein sequence: CASNVGNGGNTEAFF.

This clonotype was detected ten times or more. The rearrangement joins TRBV11-2 to TRBJ1-2; weak D call: TRBD1 (6 bases). Between the trimmed V and J ends, which lost 2 bases and 2 bases, there was a span of 15 bases. CDR1 SGHAT and CDR2 FQNNGV come from the germline V gene. The CDR3 is 16 residues long. The CDR3 DNA follows: TGTGCCAGCAGCTTATTGGGTGGCCAGGGGAACTATGGCTACACCTTC. It translates to CASSLLGGQGNYGYTF.

Many counts were recorded for this clonotype. The chain links TRBV5-1 to TRBJ1-1, with TRBD1 as a possible D gene (5 bases). The CDR3 is made up of 13 amino acids. Germline lookup yields CDR1 SGHRS and CDR2 YFSETQ. V shed 6 bases and J shed 3 bases, with 12 bases lying between them. CDR3 nucleotides: TGCGCCAGCAAGGTCAGGGCAGACACTGAAGCTTTCTTT. Its protein is CASKVRADTEAFF.

This clonotype was picked up a small number of times. This chain uses TRBV19 with TRBJ1-2, with TRBD1 matching over 7 bases. V trimming: 7 bases; J trimming: 4 bases; junction bases outside the gene matches: 6. The CDR3 covers 13 residues. The germline V gene has CDR1 LNHDA and CDR2 SQIVND (reference sequence). The CDR3 here is CASMQTGSYGYTF. The CDR3 DNA follows: TGTGCCAGTATGCAGACAGGGTCCTATGGCTACACCTTC.

The sample holds many counts of this clonotype. The CDR3 region is CASSFYEGQPQHF. The DNA of the CDR3 is TGCGCCAGCAGCTTTTATGAGGGTCAGCCCCAGCATTTT. The rearrangement links TRBV5-1 to TRBJ1-5; D uncertain. V was shortened by 2 bases and J by 6 bases, with 9 bases between the two germline ends. The CDR3 contains 13 residues. Germline CDR1 is SGHRS and CDR2 is YFSETQ.

This clonotype was seen ten or more times. The chain combines TRBV20-1 with TRBJ2-1; D is uncertain. V shed 2 bases and J shed 2 bases, with 10 bases lying between them. This CDR3 spans 14 amino acids. Germline loops: CDR1 DFQATT, CDR2 SNEGSKA (reference sequence). CDR3 nucleotides: TGCAGTGCTAGACAAGGCCCGACCTACAATGAGCAGTTCTTC. Its translation is CSARQGPTYNEQFF.